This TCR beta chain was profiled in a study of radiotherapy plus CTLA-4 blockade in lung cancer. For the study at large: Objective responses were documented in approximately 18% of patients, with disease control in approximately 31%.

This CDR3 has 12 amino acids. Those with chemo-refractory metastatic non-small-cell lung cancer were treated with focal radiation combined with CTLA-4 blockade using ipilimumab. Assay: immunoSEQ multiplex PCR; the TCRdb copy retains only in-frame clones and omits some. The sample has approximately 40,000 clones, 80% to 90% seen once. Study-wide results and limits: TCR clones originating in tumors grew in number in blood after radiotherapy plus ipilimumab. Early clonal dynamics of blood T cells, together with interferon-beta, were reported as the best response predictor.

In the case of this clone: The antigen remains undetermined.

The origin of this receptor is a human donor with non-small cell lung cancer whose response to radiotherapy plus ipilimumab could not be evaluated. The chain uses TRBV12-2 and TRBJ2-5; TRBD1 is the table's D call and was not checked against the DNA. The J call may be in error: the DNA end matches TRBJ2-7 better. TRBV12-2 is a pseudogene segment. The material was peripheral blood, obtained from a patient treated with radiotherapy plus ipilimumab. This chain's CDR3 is CASRGQSYEQYF. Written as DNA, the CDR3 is TGTGCAAGCAGGGGACAGTCCTACGAGCAGTACTTC.